The rows below give T cell receptor beta chains drawn from one sample of a study of blood T cell repertoires in COVID-19. Some clones are missing from TCRdb's copy, which holds only in-frame ones; the method was immunoSEQ multiplex PCR. Among around 60,000 clones listed, about four fifths were seen once. The sequenced sample consisted of peripheral blood. All receptors come from a woman older than 75 with active or convalescent COVID-19. Both conserved end residues are part of each CDR3. D genes are given only for firm matches. Some rows have no size entry. The others give once, few or many, or a class for an expanded clone.

d_gene	abundance	len	v_gene	j_gene	CDR3aa	CDR3nt
.	.	16	TRBV5-4	TRBJ2-2	CASSLASTGTTGELFF	TGTGCCAGCAGCTTGGCTTCAACGGGAACCACCGGGGAGCTGTTTTTT
.	.	11	TRBV2	TRBJ2-7	CASSEAREQYF	TGTGCCAGCAGTGAAGCGCGGGAGCAGTACTTC
TRBD1	.	15	TRBV28	TRBJ2-2	CASSSGQGNTGELFF	TGTGCCAGCAGTAGCGGACAGGGGAACACCGGGGAGCTGTTTTTT
.	.	14	TRBV7-5	TRBJ1-1	CARSWGTVASRAFF	TGTGCCAGAAGCTGGGGGACAGTGGCATCCCGAGCTTTCTTT
.	.	14	TRBV5-6	TRBJ2-1	CASSLSGARNEQFF	TGTGCCAGCAGCTTGTCAGGGGCCCGCAATGAGCAGTTCTTC
.	.	14	TRBV6-4	TRBJ1-1	CASSLQLLNTEAFF	TGTGCCAGCAGTTTACAACTACTGAACACTGAAGCTTTCTTT
TRBD1	once	19	TRBV3-1/TRBV3-2	TRBJ1-2	CASSQEIGTGTVFLYGYTF	TGTGCCAGCAGCCAAGAAATTGGAACGGGGACAGTATTCCTCTATGGCTACACCTTC
TRBD1	.	15	TRBV6-6	TRBJ2-7	CASSYGTGETYEQYF	TGTGCCAGCAGTTACGGGACAGGGGAAACCTACGAGCAGTACTTC
TRBD2	.	16	TRBV11-2	TRBJ2-2	CASSFRGGNFSGELFF	TGTGCCAGTAGTTTCCGCGGGGGTAATTTCTCCGGGGAGCTGTTTTTT
.	.	13	TRBV6-5	TRBJ2-7	CASSLAKTYEQYF	TGTGCCAGCAGCCTGGCCAAGACCTACGAGCAGTACTTC
TRBD2	.	15	TRBV7-8	TRBJ2-7	CASSAASGGPYEQYF	TGTGCCAGCAGCGCCGCTAGCGGGGGGCCCTACGAGCAGTACTTC
TRBD1	.	15	TRBV2	TRBJ1-5	CASSQGQGGNQPQHF	TGTGCCAGCAGCCAAGGACAGGGCGGGAATCAGCCCCAGCATTTT
.	few	15	TRBV2	TRBJ2-3	CASRVSGTSTDTQYF	TGTGCCAGCAGGGTCAGCGGAACTAGCACAGATACGCAGTATTTT
TRBD1	few	15	TRBV18	TRBJ1-1	CASSAGQAVNTEAFF	TGTGCCAGCTCAGCAGGACAGGCCGTGAACACTGAAGCTTTCTTT
TRBD1	.	13	TRBV7-2	TRBJ1-2	CASSWDRAYGYTF	TGTGCCAGCAGCTGGGACAGGGCCTATGGCTACACCTTC
TRBD2	.	16	TRBV6-2/TRBV6-3	TRBJ2-5	CASNYSSGGVQETQYF	TGTGCCAGCAATTACTCAAGCGGGGGGGTTCAAGAGACCCAGTACTTC
.	.	14	TRBV3-1/TRBV3-2	TRBJ2-5	CASSQAPDRETQYF	TGTGCCAGCAGCCAAGCCCCCGACAGGGAGACCCAGTACTTC
TRBD1	.	13	TRBV19	TRBJ1-2	CASAPTGGYGYTF	TGTGCCAGCGCTCCTACAGGGGGCTATGGCTACACCTTC
.	.	13	TRBV11-2	TRBJ2-7	CASSAGGTYEQYF	TGTGCCAGCAGCGCCGGGGGAACCTACGAGCAGTACTTC
.	few	15	TRBV7-2	TRBJ1-5	CASSLPGTLDQPQHF	TGTGCCAGCAGCTTACCCGGGACACTAGATCAGCCCCAGCATTTT
.	few	13	TRBV7-9	TRBJ1-5	CASSSSPYQPQHF	TGTGCCAGCAGCTCCTCCCCCTATCAGCCCCAGCATTTT
.	.	15	TRBV7-2	TRBJ2-3	CASSLVGVDTDTQYF	TGTGCCAGCAGCTTAGTAGGGGTCGACACAGATACGCAGTATTTT
.	.	13	TRBV10-2	TRBJ2-7	CATYSSLEYEQYF	TGCGCCACCTATTCCTCGCTAGAATACGAGCAGTACTTC
TRBD1	few	15	TRBV5-1	TRBJ1-1	CASSLPDRVNTEAFF	TGCGCCAGCAGCTTGCCGGACAGGGTGAACACTGAAGCTTTCTTT